This TCR beta chain is from a study of shared clonotypes between healthy human individuals (dated by TCRdb to the early 2020s). Notes on the research overall: The cohort included a few men and a couple of women between 18 and 49 years of age. Libraries were prepared and TCR repertoires were sequenced by different laboratories using diverse techniques, in order to increase sequencing depth and limit assay-specific biases. Between about 0.94 and 10 billion PBMCs per donor were obtained by leukapheresis. The study deeply sequenced blood TCR repertoires of five healthy adults to estimate repertoire size and the extent of clonotype sharing between individuals. Per donor, three plates each were used for CD4 naive and CD4 memory, two for CD8 naive, and one for CD8 memory.

Using the deep immunoSEQ assay, multiplex PCR amplified TCR CDR3 regions from genomic DNA. Extracted genomic DNA from each cell subset was distributed evenly across all wells of several immunoSEQ 96-well plates, and each plate was treated as a replicate. For sorted subsets, about 200 ng genomic DNA, equal to tens of thousands of T cell genomes, was loaded into each replicate PCR. Purified libraries were measured with a Qubit 3.0 fluorometer, size-checked on a Bioanalyzer 2100, and measured again with the KAPA Library Quantification kit. Each immunoSEQ 96-well plate was sequenced on its own single-read 150-cycle Illumina NextSeq 550 flow cell. The original methods were these. Because only junctional sequences without quality scores were contained in the immunoSEQ output, filtering matching that applied to full-length reads could not be performed. To assign V/J genes and CDR3, sequences were annotated against IMGT germline references using PyIR, a Python wrapper for IgBLAST v1.9. Any read was removed if the V/J assignment was weak (E-value above 1e-6), the CDR3 was missing, or the read contained stop codons, out-of-frame junctions, or ambiguous translated residues. A V3J clonotype was defined by an identical inferred V gene, J gene, and CDR3 amino acid sequence. Percentage overlap between repertoires was calculated by dividing the number of shared unique clonotypes by the size of the smaller repertoire. Repertoire richness was assessed with RTK rarefaction, the Chao1 estimator, and Recon v2.1 estimates of unobserved clonotypes. For all TCRbeta clonotypes obtained by the gDNA method from a handful of donors, generation probabilities were computed with OLGA. The clones in this table, taken by TCRdb from immuneACCESS, are in-frame only. Not every clone is retained; where verified, under half of the shortfall comes from an unresolved V gene, and the cause of the rest is unknown. V, J and clone size derive from that table, while D and trimming were established from the DNA sequence. This sample has a few million clones in its table, and approximately 96% of those were observed once. The ten most abundant clones make up around 0.13% of the sample.

The investigation overall reported the following: Incomplete sequencing was indicated by rarefaction of sorted-subset datasets, despite the large sequencing depth. Larger estimated clonotype richness was generally found for naive subsets than for memory subsets. When a few donors were compared, the shared fraction of clonotypes was roughly 5% for naive CD4, around 4% for naive CD8, roughly 2.5% for memory CD4, and around 0.4% for memory CD8. Pairwise subsampling led to the expectation that sequencing depth would affect the degree of clonotype sharing among donors. Sampling was restricted to blood, and TCR repertoires in tissue are likely to differ from TCR repertoires in blood. The small number of donors limited the genetic and exposure-history diversity represented. Compared with non-shared clonotypes, clonotypes shared by all four sorted-subset donors had higher generation probabilities.

The donors were healthy, HIV-negative adults who had no recently reported acute infections or vaccinations. All donors were Caucasian adults living in Nashville, Tennessee, USA. CD4+ T cells were enriched by magnetic negative selection; naive cells were then positively selected on CD45RA, and the negative fraction formed the memory subset. Blood was collected by leukapheresis, and PBMCs were isolated by Ficoll-Histopaque density gradient centrifugation and then cryopreserved in liquid nitrogen vapor phase. Analytical flow cytometry was used to check the purity and quantity of every magnetically sorted T cell population. From each sorted fraction, genomic DNA was isolated and quantified by UV absorbance on a Nanodrop 2000c. Concerning this clone itself: Its antigen is unknown. Nothing much larger sits one base from this clone, and base qualities are not available.

Here V drops 0 bases and J drops 1 base, and the junction holds 4 bases not matched to any gene. The CDR3 contains 17 residues, cysteine and phenylalanine counted. The sequence is cut down to CDR3 DNA, 51 bases in frame from base 1. CDR1 and CDR2 were assigned from the germline V gene as SGDLS and YYNGEE. The origin of this receptor is a man aged 18 to 30 in good health. The rearranged segments are TRBV9 and TRBJ1-1, with TRBD1 identical over 12 junction bases. Material: naive CD4+ T cells sorted from blood. The cell subset or site label here, explained by the study, means: CD45RA+ positively selected. The CDR3 corresponds to CASSVGGTGGANTEAFF. In nucleotide form, the sequence is TGTGCCAGCAGCGTAGGCGGGACAGGGGGCGCGAACACTGAAGCTTTCTTT.